Presented here are 10 T cell receptor beta chains from one specimen sequenced in a study of blood T cell repertoires in COVID-19 (dated by TCRdb to 2020 to 2022). Libraries were made using the immunoSEQ multiplex PCR assay. TCRdb mirrors the immuneACCESS table, restricted to in-frame sequences. Some clones are absent from its copies; in checked studies, under half trace to an unresolved V gene, and the reason for the others is unknown. The sample profile shows about 380,000 clones; around 85% of them were found once. Roughly 3.7% of the sample belongs to the ten largest clones. Sequences were obtained from peripheral blood. These receptors all stem from a woman aged 18-35 years with acute or convalescent COVID-19.

As concerns this clone: Other DNA sequences in this specimen translate into the identical CDR3. This sequence joins TRBV12-5 and TRBJ1-1; the D is unclear. The CDR3 has 13 amino acids. In germline, CDR1 is LGHNT, CDR2 FRNRAP. The ends were cut back, 1 base at V and 5 bases at J, with 8 bases in the middle. CDR3 DNA: TGTGCTAGTGGTTTGGGCCCGGGGACTGAAGCTTTCTTT. Translation: CASGLGPGTEAFF.

This clone occurred once. The V and J genes are TRBV11-3 and TRBJ1-3, with unresolved D. This CDR3 comprises 13 residues. With 5 bases removed from V and 3 bases from J, the gap between germline ends came to 8 bases. The germline V gene encodes CDR1 SGHNT and CDR2 YENEEA. In nucleotides, the CDR3 is TGTGCCAGCAGCAACAGCGGTGGAAACACCATATATTTT. Protein product: CASSNSGGNTIYF.

J is TRBJ1-1 and V is TRBV15; D ambiguous. Germline CDR1 and CDR2: LNHNV and YYDKDF (reference sequence). V shed 0 bases and J shed 6 bases, with 8 bases lying between them. The CDR3 is 13 residues long. CDR3 region: CATSRDRPAEAFF. The CDR3 DNA reads as TGTGCCACCAGCAGAGATCGTCCGGCTGAAGCTTTCTTT.

The genes are TRBV27 and TRBJ2-7; the match to TRBD1 covers 7 bases. The CDR3 runs 15 residues. CDR1 MNHEY and CDR2 SMNVEV come from the germline V gene (reference sequence). V gave up 4 bases and J gave up 2 bases; unmatched junction bases: 8. CDR3 region: CASSSRDSNPYEQYF. Written as DNA, the CDR3 is TGTGCCAGCAGTTCGAGGGACAGTAATCCCTACGAGCAGTACTTC.

V gene TRBV5-8 combines with J gene TRBJ1-1, with 8 bases identical to TRBD1. The CDR3 consists of 14 residues. V dropped 7 bases and J dropped 0; count of bases not matched to a gene: 5. Germline V gene sequence: CDR1 SGHTS, CDR2 YDEGEE. The CDR3 DNA follows: TGTGCCAGCCTCAGGGGGCGAATGAACACTGAAGCTTTCTTT. This encodes CASLRGRMNTEAFF. Full variable domain (outside the CDR3, taken from reference TRBV5-8 and TRBJ1-1): EAGVTQSPTHLIKTRGQQATLRCSPISGHTSVYWYQQALGLGLQFLLWYDEGEERNRGNFPPRFSGRQFPNYSSELNVNALELEDSALYLCASLRGRMNTEAFFGQGTRLTVV.

The chain employs TRBV6-1 and TRBJ1-4; weak D call: TRBD1 (5 bases). The V gene lost 2 bases and the J gene lost 1 base, with 11 bases spanning the gap. Germline lookup yields CDR1 MNHNS and CDR2 SASEGT. CDR3 size: 16 residues. DNA of the CDR3: TGTGCCAGCAGTGAACGCCAGGGAGGAACTAATGAAAAACTGTTTTTT. This gives the protein CASSERQGGTNEKLFF.

This clone has only a few counts. The rearrangement links TRBV5-1 to TRBJ2-1, with a possible D match to TRBD1 (5 bases). CDR3 length: 16 residues. V dropped 3 bases and J dropped 4 bases, with 17 bases sitting between them. CDR1 and CDR2 from the germline V gene are SGHRS and YFSETQ. CDR3 bases: TGCGCCAGCAGCTCCTCCTACTCGACAGTGTACAATGAGCAGTTCTTC. Amino acids: CASSSSYSTVYNEQFF.

CDR3 sequence (DNA): TGTGCCAGCGGTCGACAGGGGGAATTCGATGGCTACACCTTC. Translated, it gives CASGRQGEFDGYTF. The chain links TRBV5-4 to TRBJ1-2; TRBD1 agrees at 9 bases. CDR3 length: 14 amino acids. The germline CDR1 and CDR2 sequences are SGHNT and YYREEE (reference sequence). J gave up 6 bases and V 7 bases, and 10 bases lay outside the gene matches.

Here the CDR3 DNA reads TGTGCCAGCAGCCGAGGGGGACAGGGGGTCTACGAGCAGTACTTC. The encoded protein is CASSRGGQGVYEQYF. The chain uses TRBV6-5 and TRBJ2-7; TRBD1 matches 11 bases. The CDR3 sequence is 15 residues long. Trimming took 6 bases from V and 3 from J; bases not matched to a gene: 7. Germline-derived CDR1 and CDR2 are MNHEY and SVGAGI.

The count of this clone is one. The rearrangement uses TRBV7-9 and TRBJ2-3, with TRBD2 as a possible D gene (5 bases). CDR1 is SEHNR and CDR2 is FQNEAQ in the germline V gene (reference sequence). There are 18 residues in the CDR3. V was shortened by 1 base and J by 0 bases, with 17 bases between the two germline ends. Written as DNA, the CDR3 is TGTGCCAGCAGCTTAGTTTGGAGGATAATATCTAGCACAGATACGCAGTATTTT. Translating it yields CASSLVWRIISSTDTQYF.